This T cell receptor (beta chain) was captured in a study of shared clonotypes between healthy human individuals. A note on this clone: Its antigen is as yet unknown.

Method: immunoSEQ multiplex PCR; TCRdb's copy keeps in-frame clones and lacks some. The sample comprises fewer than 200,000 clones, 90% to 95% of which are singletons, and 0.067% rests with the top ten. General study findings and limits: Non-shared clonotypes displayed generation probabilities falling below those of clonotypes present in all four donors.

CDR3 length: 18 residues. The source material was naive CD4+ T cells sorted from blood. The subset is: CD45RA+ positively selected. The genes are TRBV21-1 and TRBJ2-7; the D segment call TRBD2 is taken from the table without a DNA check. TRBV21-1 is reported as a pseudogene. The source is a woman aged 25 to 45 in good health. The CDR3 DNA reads TGTGCCAGCAGCAAAGAGGCCTGGGATAGCGGGAGGTCCTACGAGCAGTACTTC. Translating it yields CASSKEAWDSGRSYEQYF.